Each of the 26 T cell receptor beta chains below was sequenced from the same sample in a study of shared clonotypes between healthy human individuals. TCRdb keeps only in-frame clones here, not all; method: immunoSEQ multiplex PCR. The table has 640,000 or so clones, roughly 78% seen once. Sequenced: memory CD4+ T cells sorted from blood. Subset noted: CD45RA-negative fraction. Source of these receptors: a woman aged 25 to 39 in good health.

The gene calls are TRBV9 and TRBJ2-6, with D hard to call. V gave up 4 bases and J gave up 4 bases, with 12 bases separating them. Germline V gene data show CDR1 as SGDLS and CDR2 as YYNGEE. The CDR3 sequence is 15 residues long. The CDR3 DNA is TGTGCCAGCAGCACCCAGTTCGCGGGGGCCAACGTCCTGACTTTC. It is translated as CASSTQFAGANVLTF. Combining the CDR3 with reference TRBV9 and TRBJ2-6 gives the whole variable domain DSGVTQTPKHLITATGQRVTLRCSPRSGDLSVYWYQQSLDQGLQFLIQYYNGEERAKGNILERFSAQQFPDLHSELNLSSLELGDSALYFCASSTQFAGANVLTFGAGSRLTVL.

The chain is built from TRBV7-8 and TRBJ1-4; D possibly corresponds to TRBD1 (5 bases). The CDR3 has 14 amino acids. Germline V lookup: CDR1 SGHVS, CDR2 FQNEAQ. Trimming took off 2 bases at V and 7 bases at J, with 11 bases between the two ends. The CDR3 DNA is TGTGCCAGCAGCTTATGGCAGGGAAGTGAAAAACTGTTTTTT. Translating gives CASSLWQGSEKLFF.

CDR3 region: CASSPAGEQETQYF. DNA for the CDR3: TGTGCCAGCTCACCGGCGGGAGAGCAAGAGACCCAGTACTTC. V gene TRBV18 combines with J gene TRBJ2-5; 7 bases agree with TRBD2. Trimming removed 3 bases from V and 2 bases from J; junction bases left unmatched: 3. Germline CDR1 KGHSH, CDR2 LQKENI. The CDR3 loop spans 14 amino acids.

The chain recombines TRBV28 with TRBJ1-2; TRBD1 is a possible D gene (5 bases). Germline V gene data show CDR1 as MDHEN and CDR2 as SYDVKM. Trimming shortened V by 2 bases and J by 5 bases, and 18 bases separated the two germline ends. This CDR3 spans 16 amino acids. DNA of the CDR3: TGTGCCAGCAGTTTAGACGGGGGGATGTTGCCTTATGGCTACACCTTC. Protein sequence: CASSLDGGMLPYGYTF.

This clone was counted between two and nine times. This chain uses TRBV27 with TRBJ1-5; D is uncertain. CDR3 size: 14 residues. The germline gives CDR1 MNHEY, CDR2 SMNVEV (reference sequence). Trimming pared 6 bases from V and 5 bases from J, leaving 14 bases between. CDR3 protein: CASRAEIGDQPQHF. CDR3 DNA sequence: TGTGCCAGCAGGGCTGAAATCGGGGATCAGCCCCAGCATTTT.

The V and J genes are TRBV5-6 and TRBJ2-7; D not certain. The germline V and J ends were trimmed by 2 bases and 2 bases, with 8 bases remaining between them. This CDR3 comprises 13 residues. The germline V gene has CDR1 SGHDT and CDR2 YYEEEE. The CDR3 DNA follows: TGTGCCAGCAGCTTCCCAGGAACCTACGAGCAGTACTTC. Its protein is CASSFPGTYEQYF.

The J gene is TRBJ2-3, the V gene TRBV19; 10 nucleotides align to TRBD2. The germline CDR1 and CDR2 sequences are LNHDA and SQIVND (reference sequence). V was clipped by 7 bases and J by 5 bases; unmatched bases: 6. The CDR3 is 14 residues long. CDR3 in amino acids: CASNSGRALDTQYF. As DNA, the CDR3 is TGTGCCAGTAACAGCGGGAGGGCCTTAGATACGCAGTATTTT.

The CDR3 bases are TGTGCCAGCAGCGTTACGGGACTAGCGGAGAGCCAAGAGACCCAGTACTTC. Translating it yields CASSVTGLAESQETQYF. J is TRBJ2-5 and V is TRBV7-8; 11 bases align to TRBD2. V lost 5 bases, J lost 1 base, and 9 bases stayed unmatched. Germline V lookup: CDR1 SGHVS, CDR2 FQNEAQ. The CDR3 is 17 residues long. Full variable domain (missing parts from reference TRBV7-8 and TRBJ2-5): GAGVSQSPRYKVAKRGQDVALRCDPISGHVSLFWYQQALGQGPEFLTYFQNEAQLDKSGLPSDRFFAERPEGSVSTLKIQRTQQEDSAVYLCASSVTGLAESQETQYFGPGTRLLVL.

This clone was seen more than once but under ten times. The CDR3 spells CSASKGGGYTF. The CDR3 DNA sequence: TGCAGTGCTAGCAAGGGGGGAGGCTACACCTTC. The genes are TRBV20-1 and TRBJ1-2; maybe TRBD1 (6 bases). The CDR3 is 11 amino acids. The V gene's germline CDR1 is DFQATT and CDR2 SNEGSKA (reference sequence). Trimming left V 3 bases short and J 8 bases short, with 10 bases between.

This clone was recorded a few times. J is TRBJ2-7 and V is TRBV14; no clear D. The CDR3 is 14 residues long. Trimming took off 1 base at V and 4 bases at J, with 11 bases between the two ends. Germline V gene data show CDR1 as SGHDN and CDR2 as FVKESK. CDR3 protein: CASSQAAESYEQYF. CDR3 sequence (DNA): TGTGCCAGCAGCCAAGCGGCGGAGTCTTACGAGCAGTACTTC.

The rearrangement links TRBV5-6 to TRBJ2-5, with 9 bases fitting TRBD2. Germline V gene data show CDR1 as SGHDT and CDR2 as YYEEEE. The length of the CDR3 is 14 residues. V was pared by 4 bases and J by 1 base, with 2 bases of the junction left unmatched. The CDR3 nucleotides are TGTGCCAGCAGCAATAGCGGGGGCCAAGAGACCCAGTACTTC. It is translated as CASSNSGGQETQYF.

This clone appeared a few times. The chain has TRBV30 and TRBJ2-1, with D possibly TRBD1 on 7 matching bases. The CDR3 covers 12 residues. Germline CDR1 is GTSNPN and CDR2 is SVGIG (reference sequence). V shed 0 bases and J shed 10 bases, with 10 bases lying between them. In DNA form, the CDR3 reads TGTGCCTGGAGTGTCAGGGGGAGGGAGCAGTTCTTC. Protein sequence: CAWSVRGREQFF.

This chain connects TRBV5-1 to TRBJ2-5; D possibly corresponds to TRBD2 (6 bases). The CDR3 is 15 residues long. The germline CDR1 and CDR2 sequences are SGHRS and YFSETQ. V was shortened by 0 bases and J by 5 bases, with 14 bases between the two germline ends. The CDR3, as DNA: TGCGCCAGCAGCTTGGGAGGGCAGGCGGGGGAGACCCAGTACTTC. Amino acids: CASSLGGQAGETQYF.

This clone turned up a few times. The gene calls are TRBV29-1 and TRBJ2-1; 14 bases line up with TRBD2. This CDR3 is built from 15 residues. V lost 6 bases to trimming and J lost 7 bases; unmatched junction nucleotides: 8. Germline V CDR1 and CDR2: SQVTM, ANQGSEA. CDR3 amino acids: CSVGLAGVGKNEQFF. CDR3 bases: TGCAGCGTGGGACTAGCGGGAGTTGGTAAAAATGAGCAGTTCTTC.

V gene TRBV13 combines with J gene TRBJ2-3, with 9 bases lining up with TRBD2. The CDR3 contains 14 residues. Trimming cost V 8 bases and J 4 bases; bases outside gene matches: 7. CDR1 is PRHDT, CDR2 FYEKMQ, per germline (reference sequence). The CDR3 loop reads CASGWTSVSDTQYF. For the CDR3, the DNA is TGTGCCAGCGGATGGACTAGCGTCTCAGATACGCAGTATTTT.

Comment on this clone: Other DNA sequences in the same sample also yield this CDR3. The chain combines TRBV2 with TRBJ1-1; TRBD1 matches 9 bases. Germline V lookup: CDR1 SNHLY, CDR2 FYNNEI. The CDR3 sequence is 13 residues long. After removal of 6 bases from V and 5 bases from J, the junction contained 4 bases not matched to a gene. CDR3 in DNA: TGTGCCAGCAGCGACAGGGGGAGGACTGAAGCTTTCTTT. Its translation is CASSDRGRTEAFF.

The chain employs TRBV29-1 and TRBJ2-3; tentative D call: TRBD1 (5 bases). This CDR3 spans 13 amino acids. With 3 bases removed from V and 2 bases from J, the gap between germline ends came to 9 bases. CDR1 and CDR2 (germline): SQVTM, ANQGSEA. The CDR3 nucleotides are TGCAGCGTTGAGTGGGGCCCCACAGATACGCAGTATTTT. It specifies CSVEWGPTDTQYF.

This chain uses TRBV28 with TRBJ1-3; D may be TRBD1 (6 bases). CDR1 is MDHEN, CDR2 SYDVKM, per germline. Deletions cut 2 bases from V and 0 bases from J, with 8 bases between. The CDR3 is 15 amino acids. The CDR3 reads CASSLGGTSGNTIYF. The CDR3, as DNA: TGTGCCAGCAGTTTAGGGGGCACCTCTGGAAACACCATATATTTT.

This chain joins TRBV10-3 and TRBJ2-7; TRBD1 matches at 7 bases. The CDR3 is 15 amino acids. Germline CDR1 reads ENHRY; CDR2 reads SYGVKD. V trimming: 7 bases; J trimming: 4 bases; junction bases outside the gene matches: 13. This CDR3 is CAIKEQGSVEYEQYF. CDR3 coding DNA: TGTGCCATCAAAGAACAGGGGTCGGTTGAATACGAGCAGTACTTC.

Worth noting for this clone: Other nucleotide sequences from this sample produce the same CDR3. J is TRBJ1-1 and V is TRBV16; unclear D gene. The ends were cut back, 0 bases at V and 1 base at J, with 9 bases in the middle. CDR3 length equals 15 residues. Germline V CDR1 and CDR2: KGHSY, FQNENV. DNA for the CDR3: TGTGCCAGCAGCCAATCGGAGGGCCGGAACACTGAAGCTTTCTTT. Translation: CASSQSEGRNTEAFF.

As DNA, the CDR3 is TGTGCCAGCAGCTTTCTACAGGGGATGGAACAGCCCCAGCATTTT. As protein: CASSFLQGMEQPQHF. V usage is TRBV7-2 and J usage is TRBJ1-5; TRBD1 aligns across 7 bases. The junction had 9 bases not matched to a gene; V was cut back by 3 bases and J by 7 bases. Per germline, CDR1 SGHTA and CDR2 FQGNSA. CDR3 length: 15 residues.

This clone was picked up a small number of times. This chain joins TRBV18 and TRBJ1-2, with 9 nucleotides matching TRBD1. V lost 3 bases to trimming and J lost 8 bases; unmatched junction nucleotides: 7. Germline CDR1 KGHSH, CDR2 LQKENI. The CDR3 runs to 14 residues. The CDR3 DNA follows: TGTGCCAGCTCACCGGGACAGGGAGTGGGCGGCTACACCTTC. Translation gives CASSPGQGVGGYTF.

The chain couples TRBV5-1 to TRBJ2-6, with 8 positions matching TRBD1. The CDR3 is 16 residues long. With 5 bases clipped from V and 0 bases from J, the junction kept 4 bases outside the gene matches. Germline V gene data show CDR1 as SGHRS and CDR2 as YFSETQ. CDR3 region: CASSWTGNSGANVLTF. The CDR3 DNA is TGCGCCAGCAGTTGGACAGGGAACTCTGGGGCCAACGTCCTGACTTTC.

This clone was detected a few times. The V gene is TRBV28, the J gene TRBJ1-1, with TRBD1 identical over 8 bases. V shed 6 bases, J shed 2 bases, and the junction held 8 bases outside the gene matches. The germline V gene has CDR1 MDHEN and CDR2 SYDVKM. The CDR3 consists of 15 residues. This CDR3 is CASSPSDRGNTEAFF. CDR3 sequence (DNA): TGTGCCAGCAGCCCCTCCGACAGGGGTAACACTGAAGCTTTCTTT.

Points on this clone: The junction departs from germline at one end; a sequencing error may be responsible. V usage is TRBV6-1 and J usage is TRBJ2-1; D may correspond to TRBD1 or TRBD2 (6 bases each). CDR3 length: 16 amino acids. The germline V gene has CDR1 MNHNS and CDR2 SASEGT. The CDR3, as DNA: TGTGCCAGCGGTGAACGAGCGGAGGGGGGCTACAATGAGCAGTTCTTC. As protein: CASGERAEGGYNEQFF.

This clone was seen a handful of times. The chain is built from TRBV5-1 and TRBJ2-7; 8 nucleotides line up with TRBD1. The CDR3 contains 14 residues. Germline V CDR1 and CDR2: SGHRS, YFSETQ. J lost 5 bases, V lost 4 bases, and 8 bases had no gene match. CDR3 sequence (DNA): TGCGCCAGCAGCGCGGGACAGGAGCTCGACGAGCAGTACTTC. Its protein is CASSAGQELDEQYF. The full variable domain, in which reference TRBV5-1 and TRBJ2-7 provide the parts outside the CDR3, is KAGVTQTPRYLIKTRGQQVTLSCSPISGHRSVSWYQQTPGQGLQFLFEYFSETQRNKGNFPGRFSGRQFSNSRSEMNVSTLELGDSALYLCASSAGQELDEQYFGPGTRLTVT.